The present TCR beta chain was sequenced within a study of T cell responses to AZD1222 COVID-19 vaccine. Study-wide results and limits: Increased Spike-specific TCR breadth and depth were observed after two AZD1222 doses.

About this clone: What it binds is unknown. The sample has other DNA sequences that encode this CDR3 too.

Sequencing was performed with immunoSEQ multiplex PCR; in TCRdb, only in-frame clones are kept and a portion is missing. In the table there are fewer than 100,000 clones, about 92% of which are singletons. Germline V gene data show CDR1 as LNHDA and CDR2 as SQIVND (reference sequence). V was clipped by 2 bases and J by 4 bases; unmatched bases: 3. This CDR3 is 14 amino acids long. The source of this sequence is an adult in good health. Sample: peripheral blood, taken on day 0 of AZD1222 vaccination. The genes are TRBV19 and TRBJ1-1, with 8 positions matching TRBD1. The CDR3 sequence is CASSIRGTGTEAFF. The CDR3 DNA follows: TGTGCCAGTAGTATACGGGGGACAGGCACTGAAGCTTTCTTT.